One T cell receptor (beta chain) is described in this entry. Its target antigen remains unknown. Per-base quality was not reported, and no clone a single base away is much larger than it. CD4+ T cells from unexposed donors were collected before the COVID-19 pandemic (2011-2018). Following 10 days of culture, the EasySep CD4+ T cell isolation kit was used to isolate CD4+ T cells. As cell number allowed, CD4+ T cells from unexposed donors were tested for reactivity to SARS-CoV-2 S and N and to four common cold coronavirus spike pools. Each well received two million PBMCs, cultured in IMDM supplemented with approximately 5.2% human AB serum and about 10 IU/ml IL-2. Half of the culture medium was replaced with fresh IL-2-containing medium on days 3 and 7. In general, triplicate replicate wells were used for every peptide culture condition. Leukapheresis product for the unexposed donors was bought commercially. Ficoll-Paque PLUS gradient centrifugation was used to isolate PBMCs from leukapheresis product or whole blood. The PBMCs went either fresh into the expansion assay or into cryopreservation at -140 degrees C. The QIAamp Micro DNA Kit was used to extract genomic DNA from the CD4+ T cells.

This sample was taken from a study of CD4 T cells in relation to SARS-CoV-2 and coronaviruses (dated by TCRdb to the early 2020s). Regarding the complete study: The ViraFEST assay cultured PBMCs with antigen for 10 days, then sequenced TCR beta CDR3s to find antigen-specific clonal expansions. The negative reference condition was either a culture with an HIV-1 Nef peptide pool or a culture with no peptide. Using patient-derived lymphoblastoid cell lines, the shared crossreactive spike epitopes were mapped to their HLA restriction. At the level of individual TCR clonotypes, the study evaluated whether memory CD4+ T cells crossreact between the spike proteins of SARS-CoV-2 and those of common cold coronaviruses. Samples from three pre-COVID donors and the naive versus memory experiments were sequenced with the Adaptive Biotechnologies TCR-sequencing kit; other data were Illumina-based. A different TCR-beta assay, based on Illumina, was used to sequence expansion assays from other donors in the study.

The germline V gene specifies LGHNA as CDR1 and YSLEER as CDR2. The CDR3, from cysteine to phenylalanine, totals 15 residues. Only the CDR3 part of the read is kept: 45 bases, read in frame from the first base. Trimming takes 4 bases off V and 8 bases off J; junction bases not matched to a gene: 9. The full study reports these points: Significantly weaker SARS-CoV-2-driven expansion was shown by crossreactive clones than by monoreactive clones, consistent with antigenic imprinting. Because the crossreactivity analysis focused on spike protein, crossreactivity against other viral proteins was not assessed. Roughly 70% of donors had memory CD4+ clonotypes that crossrecognized SARS-CoV-2 and at least one common cold coronavirus spike. No donor contributed both pre-pandemic and post-infection samples, which limited tracing the source of pre-existing responses. The study was limited by small numbers of patients and tested TCRs.

Library preparation used the immunoSEQ multiplex PCR assay. As for the authors' bioinformatics: During preprocessing, nonproductive sequences were removed, as were CDR3s that did not start with C, did not end with F or W, or were shorter than 7 amino acids. Antigen-specific clonotypes were called with the MANAFEST web app on the basis of expansion relative to the reference and to other culture wells. A clone counted as positive if significantly expanded in 2 of 3 replicate wells versus the reference culture at FDR below 0.05. A further requirement for positive clones was significant expansion compared with all other tandem wells, along with an odds ratio above 5. Pairwise Levenshtein distance, computed with the stringdist R package after three terminal residues were trimmed from each end, was used as the measure of CDR3 homology. Drawn from immuneACCESS, this table holds only the in-frame rearrangements with V and J called that TCRdb kept. Clones are partly lost; checked studies trace under half to an unresolved V gene and leave the rest unexplained. That table gives V, J and clone size, and the DNA gave D and trimming. This sample lists roughly 29,000 clones; around 78% were detected once. The ten largest clones represent 20% of the sample.

Sequencing was performed on CD4+ T cells from PBMCs, cultured in vitro. The clonotype was recovered from a human donor in good health. The chain uses TRBV4-3 and TRBJ1-4, with 8 middle bases fitting TRBD1. Here is the DNA: TGCGCCAGCAGCCTATCGACAGGGGTGGGAGAAAAACTGTTTTTT. Its protein is CASSLSTGVGEKLFF.